This T cell receptor (beta chain) was found in a study of shared clonotypes between healthy human individuals. Study conclusions and caveats: Clonotype sharing across donors was expected to vary with sequencing depth.

Comments on this clone: Its antigen is unidentified.

Into CD45RA+ naive and CD45RA-negative memory subsets, the CD4+ cells were split. Produced via immunoSEQ multiplex PCR; TCRdb's table is partial and in-frame only. The sample consists of around 700,000 clones, about two thirds of them appearing once. V lost 7 bases and J lost 1, with 14 bases in between. The V gene's germline CDR1 is MDHEN and CDR2 SYDVKM. This CDR3 has 15 residues. Material: memory CD4+ T cells sorted from blood. Subset indicated: CD45RA-negative fraction. The chain carries TRBV28 and TRBJ1-5; no firm D call. This TCR came from a woman aged 30 to 39 in good health. CDR3 sequence (DNA): TGTGCCAGCAAGGGCCCGGGGATGAGCAATCAGCCCCAGCATTTT. This codes for CASKGPGMSNQPQHF.